This TCR beta chain derives from a study of lymphopenia after photon versus proton radiotherapy (dated by TCRdb to the late 2010s). Looking at the study overall: In patients with gastrointestinal tumors who developed high-grade lymphopenia, the study compared the immunological effects of photon radiation therapy with those of proton radiation therapy. A cohort of some 20 patients with gastrointestinal tumors who received either photon or proton therapy and subsequently developed lymphopenia was included. The study aimed to characterize how the two radiation modalities differ in their impact on the immune system. Overall study results and their limits: The survival association was examined only in patients who died, and the authors described better survival with proton therapy as a possibility, not as a demonstrated result. Across the cohort, a larger post-nadir drop in TCR diversity was inversely correlated with overall survival time among patients who died. During treatment, patients who received photon therapy lost naive T cells and TCR diversity and gained effector/memory populations, whereas patients who received proton therapy remained relatively stable. After the lymphocyte count nadir, oligoclonal expansion, especially of CD8+ Temra cells, was observed in photon-treated repertoires, and the drop in diversity was driven by this expansion.

V loses 6 bases of germline sequence and J loses 1 base, and the interval between the two ends is 15 bases. From cysteine to phenylalanine, the CDR3 is 15 amino acids long. The CDR3 DNA has 45 bases and is translated from base 1. The germline V gene gives CDR1 as SGHTA and CDR2 as FQGNSA. As to this clone: The antigen this receptor binds is unknown. No much larger clonotype is one base removed from it; base qualities were not supplied.

Library generation was performed with the immunoSEQ multiplex PCR assay. T cell repertoires were profiled by deep sequencing of rearranged TCR beta loci, alongside multiparametric flow cytometry. This is the immuneACCESS table as TCRdb keeps it, with only in-frame sequences that have V and J called. A part of the clones is gone; compared with another copy, unresolved V genes explain less than half, and the rest is unexplained. The sample yields 37,000 or so clones; 70% to 90% were counted once. The ten largest clones represent around 3% of the sample. The sequenced sample was peripheral blood, obtained from a patient treated with photon-based radiotherapy. Recombination connected TRBV7-2 to TRBJ1-1; no D segment can be confidently identified. The clonotype comes from a man in his fifties with gastric cancer. The nucleotides are TGTGCCAGCAGTTCCAGGTCTACCTCGAACACTGAAGCTTTCTTT. Its amino acids are CASSSRSTSNTEAFF.